The 30 T cell receptor beta chains below were found in one sample sequenced in a study of T cells in Graves' hyperthyroidism and ophthalmopathy. Amplification yielded TCR beta CDR3 regions, with RNA transcripts as the source. Using the HTBI primer set, a first-round RT-PCR was run on the TCR CDR3. Each CDR3 protein is one row after TCRdb ran MiXCR on the multiplex PCR reads. The table lists 250,000 to 300,000 distinct CDR3 sequences, 13% to 15% of them singletons. The specimen was blood. These receptors all come from a woman in her thirties or forties with Graves' hyperthyroidism that later progressed to Graves' ophthalmopathy.

This clonotype showed up many times. The chain carries TRBV2 and TRBJ2-2, with D maybe TRBD2 (6 bases). V lost 8 bases and J 4 bases, leaving 11 bases between the germline ends. This CDR3 region has 13 residues. Germline V CDR1 and CDR2: SNHLY, FYNNEI. The CDR3 DNA follows: TGTGCCAGCCTCCCCGGGAGCACCGGGGAGCTGTTTTTT. It specifies CASLPGSTGELFF.

There are many counts of this clonotype. The rearrangement joins TRBV3-1 to TRBJ2-7; the D gene is possibly TRBD2 (6 bases). This CDR3 comprises 16 residues. V gave up 1 base and J gave up 2 bases, with 15 bases separating them. The germline CDR1 and CDR2 sequences are LGHDT and YNNKEL (reference sequence). For the CDR3, the DNA is TGTGCCAGCAGCCAAGGCGCCGTGGGGAGGACCTACGAGCAGTACTTC. It is translated as CASSQGAVGRTYEQYF.

There are many counts of this clonotype. This rearrangement joins TRBV3-1 to TRBJ2-1; D is uncertain. The CDR3 contains 14 residues. The V end was cut by 0 bases, the J end by 6 bases, with 9 bases between. Germline V gene lookup returns CDR1 LGHDT and CDR2 YNNKEL (reference sequence). The CDR3 is CASSQDQWGNEQFF. CDR3 bases: TGTGCCAGCAGCCAAGATCAATGGGGCAATGAGCAGTTCTTC.

As to this clonotype: At one end the junction does not follow the germline gene, possibly because of a read error. The V gene is TRBV12-3 or TRBV12-4, the J gene TRBJ2-7; 9 bases are shared with TRBD2. This CDR3 is built from 18 residues. CDR3 nucleotide sequence: TGTGCCAGCAGCTTAGGAGGTAGCGGGAGATCTGTGTGGTACGAGCAGTACTTC. Encoded protein: CASSLGGSGRSVWYEQYF.

This clonotype was observed at least ten times. The chain recombines TRBV18 with TRBJ2-3; no definite D call. V was pared by 2 bases and J by 5 bases, with 2 bases between. Germline V gene sequence: CDR1 KGHSH, CDR2 LQKENI. The CDR3 spans 11 residues. DNA for the CDR3: TGTGCCAGCTCACCAGTAGATACGCAGTATTTT. Amino acid sequence: CASSPVDTQYF.

This clonotype was seen a few times. V and J are TRBV18 and TRBJ2-7, with TRBD1 matching over 7 bases. Germline CDR1 reads KGHSH; CDR2 reads LQKENI. CDR3 size: 15 residues. The V gene end was trimmed by 3 bases and the J gene end by 0 bases; junction bases not matched to a gene: 5. The CDR3 DNA is TGTGCCAGCTCACCGTCGGGACAGAGCTCCTACGAGCAGTACTTC. Its translation is CASSPSGQSSYEQYF.

This clonotype was detected once. The rearrangement uses TRBV7-8 and TRBJ2-1; possible D gene TRBD1, 5 bases. This CDR3 has 15 amino acids. Trimming took off 5 bases at V and 8 bases at J, with 19 bases between the two ends. Germline CDR1 is SGHVS and CDR2 is FQNEAQ. The DNA of the CDR3 is TGTGCCAGCAGCCTACAGGCTTCAGGTGACGATGAGCAGTTCTTC. Its translation: CASSLQASGDDEQFF.

This clonotype appeared many times. The chain couples TRBV24-1 to TRBJ2-3, with D possibly TRBD2 on 6 matching bases. Looked up from germline, CDR1 is KGHDR and CDR2 is SFDVKD. The CDR3 has 17 amino acids. V was trimmed by 4 bases and J by 2 bases, leaving 18 bases between them. The CDR3 protein is CATSDPLWRGVTDTQYF. The CDR3 DNA follows: TGTGCCACCAGTGACCCCCTCTGGCGGGGAGTCACAGATACGCAGTATTTT.

This clonotype was seen many times. The V and J genes are TRBV6-1 and TRBJ2-7; unclear D gene. The CDR3 contains 15 residues. The V gene's germline CDR1 is MNHNS and CDR2 SASEGT. V shed 6 bases and J shed 2 bases, with 17 bases lying between them. CDR3 amino acids: CASSDFLDGAYEQYF. CDR3 DNA sequence: TGTGCCAGCAGCGACTTCCTTGACGGCGCCTACGAGCAGTACTTC.

The chain recombines TRBV4-1 with TRBJ2-7, with TRBD2 matching 8 bases. CDR3 length equals 15 residues. CDR1 is MGHRA and CDR2 is YSYEKL in the germline V gene. Germline trimming cut 0 bases from V and 0 bases from J; bases unmatched to any gene: 1. The CDR3 DNA is TGCGCCAGCAGCCAAGAGAGCGGGAGCTCCTACGAGCAGTACTTC. Its protein product is CASSQESGSSYEQYF.

There are many counts of this clonotype. The rearrangement links TRBV7-2 to TRBJ1-2; D ambiguous. This CDR3 has 14 amino acids. Trimming took 5 bases from V and 14 from J, leaving 24 bases between them. Germline V gene lookup returns CDR1 SGHTA and CDR2 FQGNSA. CDR3 coding DNA: TGTGCCAGCAGCATCGGGCCAGCGGCCTATTTTAGGACCTTC. It codes for CASSIGPAAYFRTF.

At least ten counts were recorded for this clonotype. The V call is TRBV3-1, the J call TRBJ1-1, with D possibly TRBD1 on 6 matching bases. The ends were cut back, 3 bases at V and 2 bases at J, with 10 bases in the middle. CDR3 size: 14 residues. Per germline, CDR1 LGHDT and CDR2 YNNKEL (reference sequence). This CDR3 reads CASSHAGHNTEAFF. DNA of the CDR3: TGTGCCAGCAGCCACGCGGGACACAACACTGAAGCTTTCTTT.

This clonotype showed up just a few times. The chain links TRBV20-1 to TRBJ2-1; D not certain. The CDR3 has 12 residues. Germline CDR1 DFQATT, CDR2 SNEGSKA (reference sequence). V gave up 1 base and J gave up 9 bases, with 10 bases separating them. The CDR3 spells CSARGRVGEQFF. The CDR3 DNA is TGCAGTGCTAGAGGTCGGGTGGGTGAGCAGTTCTTC.

Written as DNA, the CDR3 is TGTGCCAGCAGCCATTGGGCTAGCGGTAAGAGGTACGAGCAGTACTTC. This sequence encodes CASSHWASGKRYEQYF. The chain combines TRBV14 with TRBJ2-7, with 7 positions matching TRBD2. This CDR3 has 16 residues. The J segment lost 4 bases and the V segment lost 3 bases, leaving 12 bases of the junction unmatched. The V gene's germline CDR1 is SGHDN and CDR2 FVKESK.

This clonotype was counted ten times or more. V and J are TRBV20-1 and TRBJ1-1; 7 bases are a match to TRBD1. There are 12 residues in the CDR3. Trimming removed 3 bases from V and 4 bases from J; junction bases left unmatched: 2. CDR1 and CDR2 from the germline V gene are DFQATT and SNEGSKA (reference sequence). CDR3 sequence: CSARTGSTEAFF. DNA for the CDR3: TGCAGTGCTAGGACAGGGTCCACTGAAGCTTTCTTT.

The J gene is TRBJ2-2, the V gene TRBV6-6; no clear D gene. The CDR3 covers 12 residues. V was clipped by 2 bases and J by 8 bases, with 6 bases between them. Looked up from germline, CDR1 is MNHNY and CDR2 is SVGAGI (reference sequence). The CDR3 is CASSYATGELFF. The CDR3 DNA sequence: TGTGCCAGCAGTTACGCGACGGGGGAGCTGTTTTTT.

This clonotype occurred many times. J is TRBJ2-5 and V is TRBV11-1; the D is unclear. Germline V CDR1 and CDR2: SGHAT, FQDESV (reference sequence). CDR3 length equals 12 residues. Trimming took 5 bases from V and 5 from J, leaving 9 bases between them. The CDR3 reads CASSLPTETQYF. The CDR3 bases are TGTGCCAGCAGCCTACCTACGGAGACCCAGTACTTC.

This clonotype was recorded at least ten times. The chain has TRBV18 and TRBJ1-1; D remains ambiguous. The germline gives CDR1 KGHSH, CDR2 LQKENI. The CDR3 has 14 amino acids. V lost 5 bases, J lost 0 bases, and 10 bases lay in between. The DNA for the CDR3 is TGTGCCAGCTCATCAGACATCATGAACACTGAAGCTTTCTTT. Amino acids: CASSSDIMNTEAFF.

The sample holds many counts of this clonotype. This chain joins TRBV12-3 or TRBV12-4 and TRBJ2-5, with a possible D match to TRBD2 (5 bases). The CDR3 consists of 15 residues. V was shortened by 1 base and J by 10 bases, with 19 bases between the two germline ends. In DNA, the CDR3 is TGTGCCAGCAGTTTAGAGGGAGTCCGCACAAGGGTCCAGTACTTC. Translated: CASSLEGVRTRVQYF.

The chain carries TRBV20-1 and TRBJ2-1; 7 positions match TRBD2. This CDR3 region has 15 residues. The ends lost 2 bases at V and 6 bases at J; junction bases unmatched: 10. Germline CDR1 DFQATT, CDR2 SNEGSKA (reference sequence). The CDR3 loop reads CSARQAGMTSNEQFF. In DNA form, the CDR3 reads TGCAGTGCTAGACAAGCGGGAATGACGTCCAATGAGCAGTTCTTC.

This clonotype was counted at least ten times. The chain joins TRBV4-1 to TRBJ1-6, with D unclear. Germline CDR1 MGHRA, CDR2 YSYEKL. Deletions cut 0 bases from V and 1 base from J, with 16 bases between. The CDR3 length is 19 residues. CDR3: CASSQEAVPARSYNSPLHF. In DNA form, the CDR3 reads TGCGCCAGCAGCCAAGAGGCAGTGCCAGCCAGATCCTATAATTCACCCCTCCACTTT.

This clonotype was counted ten times or more. CDR3 coding DNA: TGTGCTAGTGCCCCCGACCGAAACACCATATATTTT. This sequence encodes CASAPDRNTIYF. The chain employs TRBV12-5 and TRBJ1-3, with D hard to call. The CDR3 contains 12 residues. Trimming took 7 bases from V and 5 from J, leaving 9 bases between them. CDR1 is LGHNT, CDR2 FRNRAP, per germline.

In this sample, this clonotype turned up many times. The chain links TRBV6-1 to TRBJ2-7; 12 bases align to TRBD2. Germline V lookup: CDR1 MNHNS, CDR2 SASEGT. CDR3 size: 14 residues. The trim removed 6 bases at V and 3 bases at J, leaving 3 bases unmatched. The CDR3 DNA follows: TGTGCCAGCAGATGGACTAGCGGGATCTACGAGCAGTACTTC. This gives the protein CASRWTSGIYEQYF.

This clonotype was recorded at least ten times. The chain employs TRBV7-3 and TRBJ2-1, with TRBD2 matching 12 bases. V lost 5 bases to trimming and J lost 0 bases; unmatched junction nucleotides: 11. The CDR3 extends over 19 amino acids. Germline CDR1 and CDR2: SGHTA and FQGTGA. CDR3: CASSAGLAGLGGSYNEQFF. The CDR3 DNA reads TGTGCCAGCAGCGCCGGACTAGCGGGACTGGGGGGCTCCTACAATGAGCAGTTCTTC. Full variable domain (missing parts from reference TRBV7-3 and TRBJ2-1): GAGVSQTPSNKVTEKGKYVELRCDPISGHTALYWYRQSLGQGPEFLIYFQGTGAADDSGLPNDRFFAVRPEGSVSTLKIQRTERGDSAVYLCASSAGLAGLGGSYNEQFFGPGTRLTVL.

This chain links TRBV11-2 with TRBJ2-2, with TRBD2 as a possible D gene (6 bases). The CDR3 spans 15 residues. V lost 2 bases and J lost 7, with 14 bases in between. CDR1 is SGHAT, CDR2 FQNNGV, per germline. The DNA of the CDR3 is TGTGCCAGCAGCTTATTAGGGGCGGAGGGCGGGGAGCTGTTTTTT. As protein: CASSLLGAEGGELFF.

This clonotype was detected many times. This chain uses TRBV12-3 or TRBV12-4 with TRBJ2-5, with D uncertain. V lost 2 bases to trimming and J lost 3 bases, with 10 bases between them. This CDR3 is 14 amino acids long. The CDR3 DNA follows: TGTGCCAGCAGTTTAAGTCAACTCAAAGAGACCCAGTACTTC. Its translation is CASSLSQLKETQYF.

This clonotype was seen repeatedly, ten times or more. V gene TRBV11-1 combines with J gene TRBJ2-1; D gene ambiguous. CDR3 length: 14 amino acids. Looked up from germline, CDR1 is SGHAT and CDR2 is FQDESV (reference sequence). The germline V and J ends were trimmed by 0 bases and 6 bases, with 9 bases remaining between them. The CDR3 bases are TGTGCCAGCAGCTTAGCCAGGAGTAGCAATGAGCAGTTCTTC. Amino acids: CASSLARSSNEQFF.

This clonotype was seen at least ten times. The rearrangement uses TRBV5-6 and TRBJ2-3, with TRBD2 matching 13 bases. Trimming took 4 bases from V and 5 from J; bases not matched to a gene: 7. The CDR3 is 16 amino acids. Per germline, CDR1 SGHDT and CDR2 YYEEEE. Written as DNA, the CDR3 is TGTGCCAGCAGCCTCGGACTAGCGGGAGTGCGAGATACGCAGTATTTT. Its protein product is CASSLGLAGVRDTQYF.

The chain joins TRBV3-1 to TRBJ1-2; tentatively, D is TRBD1 (6 bases). The CDR3 covers 13 residues. Trimming cost V 3 bases and J 4 bases, with 9 bases left between them. CDR1 and CDR2 (germline): LGHDT, YNNKEL (reference sequence). The CDR3 region is CASSQTGAYGYTF. In DNA form, the CDR3 reads TGTGCCAGCAGCCAGACAGGAGCCTATGGCTACACCTTC.

This clonotype has a count of ten or more. The J gene is TRBJ2-5, the V gene TRBV28, with 8 bases that match TRBD2. This CDR3 has 15 amino acids. With 7 bases clipped from V and 5 bases from J, the junction kept 12 bases outside the gene matches. The germline CDR1 and CDR2 sequences are MDHEN and SYDVKM. The CDR3 reads CASKFGRGVGETQYF. Here the CDR3 DNA reads TGTGCCAGCAAGTTTGGGCGGGGGGTAGGGGAGACCCAGTACTTC. Full variable domain (outside the CDR3, taken from reference TRBV28 and TRBJ2-5): DVKVTQSSRYLVKRTGEKVFLECVQDMDHENMFWYRQDPGLGLRLIYFSYDVKMKEKGDIPEGYSVSREKKERFSLILESASTNQTSMYLCASKFGRGVGETQYFGPGTRLLVL.